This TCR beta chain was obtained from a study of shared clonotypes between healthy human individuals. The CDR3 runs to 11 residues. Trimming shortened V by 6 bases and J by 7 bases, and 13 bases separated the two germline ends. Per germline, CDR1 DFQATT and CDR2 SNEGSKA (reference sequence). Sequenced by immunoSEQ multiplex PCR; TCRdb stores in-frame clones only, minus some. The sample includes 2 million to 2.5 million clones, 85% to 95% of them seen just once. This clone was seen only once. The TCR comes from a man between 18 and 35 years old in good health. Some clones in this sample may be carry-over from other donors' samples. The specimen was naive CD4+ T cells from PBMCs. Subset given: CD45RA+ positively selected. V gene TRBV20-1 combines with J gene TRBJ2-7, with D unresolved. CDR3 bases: TGCAGTGCGGCATTACTGGGGGAGCAGTACTTC. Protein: CSAALLGEQYF.